This is a list of T cell receptor beta chains from one sample in a study of blood T cell repertoires in COVID-19. TCRdb keeps only in-frame clones here, not all; method: immunoSEQ multiplex PCR. Here the sample spans 200,000 to 300,000 clones, 86% being singletons. Sequencing was done on a sample of peripheral blood. The receptor set was obtained from a man of 80 years or more with acute or convalescent COVID-19. The CDR3 runs from the conserved cysteine through the conserved F or W. D genes are given only for firm matches. Some rows have no size entry. The others give once, few or many, or a class for an expanded clone.

d_call j_call clone_size v_call cdr3_nt cdr3_aa
TRBD1 TRBJ1-5 NA TRBV19 TGTGCCAGGGGGATGTTACAGGGGAGCAATCAGCCCCAGCATTTT CARGMLQGSNQPQHF
NA TRBJ1-5 NA TRBV5-8 TGTGCCAGCAGCTTGGGTACCGGGGGCAATCAGCCCCAGCATTTT CASSLGTGGNQPQHF
NA TRBJ1-1 NA TRBV2 TGTGCCAGCACCTCAGATTCGGGAGTGAACACTGAAGCTTTCTTT CASTSDSGVNTEAFF
NA TRBJ2-7 once TRBV10-3 TGTGCCATCAGGAACACGACAGGAGCCTACGAGCAGTACTTC CAIRNTTGAYEQYF
TRBD2 TRBJ2-7 NA TRBV9 TGTGCCAGCAGCGTACGGGCTAGCGGTAACTACGAGCAGTACTTC CASSVRASGNYEQYF
TRBD2 TRBJ2-3 NA TRBV3-1/TRBV3-2 TGTGCCAGCAGCCAAGAAGGCGGGAGGAGAGGAGATACGCAGTATTTT CASSQEGGRRGDTQYF
TRBD1 TRBJ1-1 NA TRBV5-1 TGCGCCAGCAGCTCCCAGGGGGGGAACACTGAAGCTTTCTTT CASSSQGGNTEAFF
NA TRBJ1-5 NA TRBV7-2 TGTGCCAGCAGCCAGACTTCAACAGGGCGCAATCAGCCCCAGCATTTT CASSQTSTGRNQPQHF
NA TRBJ2-1 NA TRBV12-3/TRBV12-4 TGTGCCAGCAGCTTACAGGACTACAATGAGCAGTTCTTC CASSLQDYNEQFF
TRBD1 TRBJ2-7 NA TRBV11-3 TGTGCCAGCAGCTTAGGGGGCGGACAGGGGCTATACGAGCAGTACTTC CASSLGGGQGLYEQYF
NA TRBJ1-1 NA TRBV10-3 TGTGCCATCAGATTGGGATCAGGGATGTCTGAAGCTTTCTTT CAIRLGSGMSEAFF
NA TRBJ2-6 NA TRBV6-5 TGTGCCAGCGCTACCTCTGGGGCCAACGTCCTGACTTTC CASATSGANVLTF
NA TRBJ1-3 NA TRBV18 TGTGCCAGCTCACCAATTGACAGCCCTGGAAACACCATATATTTT CASSPIDSPGNTIYF
NA TRBJ1-2 NA TRBV12-3/TRBV12-4 TGTGCCAGCAGCATCGCGTTGAGCTATGGCTACACCTTC CASSIALSYGYTF
NA TRBJ1-1 NA TRBV29-1 TGCAGCGTTGAATGGGGGGGACCCTCGACTGAAGCTTTCTTT CSVEWGGPSTEAFF
NA TRBJ1-3 NA TRBV7-9 TGTGCCAGCAGCCCAGGGCAGGGTGGAGGAAACACCATATATTTT CASSPGQGGGNTIYF
NA TRBJ2-6 once TRBV19 TGTGCCAGTAGTATGGCAGGCACTTTCTCTGGGGCCAACGTCCTGACTTTC CASSMAGTFSGANVLTF
TRBD1 TRBJ2-1 NA TRBV6-5 TGTGCCATTACGGACAGGGTCTACAATGAGCAGTTCTTC CAITDRVYNEQFF
NA TRBJ2-1 NA TRBV24-1 TGTGCCACCAGTGATTTGTGGGCAAATGAGCAGTTCTTC CATSDLWANEQFF
NA TRBJ2-2 NA TRBV11-2 TGTGCCAGCAGCTTAGTAACGAACACCGGGGAGCTGTTTTTT CASSLVTNTGELFF
NA TRBJ1-1 few TRBV7-2 TGTGCCAGCAGCTCCTCGGTCTTACCCCTGGTCGGGGACACTGAAGCTTTCTTT CASSSSVLPLVGDTEAFF
TRBD1 TRBJ2-7 few TRBV24-1 TGTGCCACCAGTGATTCACCGGGACAGGGACCTAACGAGCAGTACTTC CATSDSPGQGPNEQYF
TRBD1 TRBJ2-2 NA TRBV7-2 TGTGCCAGCAGCTTAACACCGGGACAGGGGAAATTTTTT CASSLTPGQGKFF
TRBD1 TRBJ2-7 NA TRBV10-3 TGTGCCATCACCCCCTCGGGACAGACCTACGAGCAGTACTTC CAITPSGQTYEQYF
NA TRBJ2-1 NA TRBV11-3 TGTGCCAGCAGCCCCCCGGGTCAGTCTGATGAGCAGTTCTTC CASSPPGQSDEQFF
TRBD1 TRBJ2-7 NA TRBV6-1 TGTGCCAGCAGTGAGGGGACAGGGCCCTACGAGCAGTACTTC CASSEGTGPYEQYF
NA TRBJ1-2 NA TRBV25-1 TGTGCCTCCTCGGACAGAATTAACTATGGCTACACCTTC CASSDRINYGYTF
TRBD1 TRBJ1-1 once TRBV2 TGTGCCAGCAGTGGGACAGGGGGGGGAGCTTTCTTT CASSGTGGGAFF
TRBD1 TRBJ2-2 NA TRBV6-5 TGTGCCAGCACCCACACAGGGGGGAGAGCCGGGGAGCTGTTTTTT CASTHTGGRAGELFF
TRBD1 TRBJ2-5 once TRBV19 TGTGCCACCCACCGGACAGGCTATGGAGGAGGGACCCAGTACTTC CATHRTGYGGGTQYF
TRBD2 TRBJ2-3 once TRBV7-3 TGTGCCAGCAGCCCCCTCCCTAGCGGGGAAAGCACAGATACGCAGTATTTT CASSPLPSGESTDTQYF
NA TRBJ2-3 NA TRBV4-2 TGTGCCAGCAGTAACCGGGGGGCGCTTCGCACAGATACGCAGTATTTT CASSNRGALRTDTQYF
NA TRBJ1-1 NA TRBV10-3 TGTGCCATCAGTGAGCAGGGGAGAATGAACACTGAAGCTTTCTTT CAISEQGRMNTEAFF
NA TRBJ1-2 NA TRBV4-2 TGTGCCAGCAGCCAATCAACAGGGCCGGGGTATGGCTACACCTTC CASSQSTGPGYGYTF
NA TRBJ1-1 NA TRBV12-3/TRBV12-4 TGTGCCAGCGGCGTAGGGAGGGACACTGAAGCTTTCTTT CASGVGRDTEAFF
TRBD2 TRBJ2-4 NA TRBV28 TGTGCCAGCAGTTTGCTAGCGGGAGGCCAAAACATTCAGTACTTC CASSLLAGGQNIQYF
NA TRBJ1-5 once TRBV28 TGTGCCAGCAGTTTGATTTCCCAGGGATACAATCAGCCCCAGCATTTT CASSLISQGYNQPQHF
TRBD1 TRBJ1-1 NA TRBV6-1 TGTGCCAGCCCCGAAGAGGGGGCAGGGACCGAAGCTTTCTTT CASPEEGAGTEAFF
TRBD2 TRBJ2-3 NA TRBV2 TGTGCCAGCAGTAACGTAGCGGGAGTGACAGATACGCAGTATTTT CASSNVAGVTDTQYF
TRBD1 TRBJ2-7 NA TRBV19 TGTGCCAGTAGTATAGGACAGGGCTCCTACGAGCAGTACTTC CASSIGQGSYEQYF
NA TRBJ1-2 NA TRBV6-1 TGTGCCAGCAGTGACGAGTATGGCTACACCTTC CASSDEYGYTF
TRBD2 TRBJ2-4 NA TRBV27 TGTGCCAGCAGTTTATCGGGGAGGGGTGACATTCAGTACTTC CASSLSGRGDIQYF
NA TRBJ1-6 few TRBV4-2 TGTGCCAGCAGCCAAGAATACGGGGATTCACCCCTCCACTTT CASSQEYGDSPLHF
NA TRBJ1-1 NA TRBV3-1/TRBV3-2 TGTGCCAGCAGCCTAACCAGGGGGAACACTGAAGCTTTCTTT CASSLTRGNTEAFF
TRBD1 TRBJ1-1 NA TRBV6-5 TGTGCCAGCAGCCAGGGGGCAGGGTTAGGAACTGAAGCTTTCTTT CASSQGAGLGTEAFF
NA TRBJ1-5 few TRBV7-9 TGTGCCAGCAGCTTAGGGGACTCCACAGGCGGCGTCCAGCATTTT CASSLGDSTGGVQHF
NA TRBJ1-5 NA TRBV28 TGTGCCAGCTGGGCGGTGGGAGGCAATCAGCCCCAGCATTTT CASWAVGGNQPQHF
TRBD1 TRBJ2-2 NA TRBV2 TGTGCCAGCAGTGCCCCTTACCAGGGGGTGTACAAGGCTTCGGAGCTGTTTTTT CASSAPYQGVYKASELFF
TRBD2 TRBJ2-5 NA TRBV7-8 TGTGCCAGCAGCTTAAGTGGGACTAGCGGGAGACGGGCGGAGACCCAGTACTTC CASSLSGTSGRRAETQYF
TRBD1 TRBJ2-6 NA TRBV18 TGTGCCAGCTCACCACTGGGGACAGGGCTTCCTGGGGCCAACGTCCTGACTTTC CASSPLGTGLPGANVLTF